This is a list of T cell receptor beta chains from one sample in a study of molecular identifiers for immune sequencing clone quantification. TCRdb recomputed calls from the PCR reads with MiXCR, one row per CDR3 protein. The table records about 640,000 distinct CDR3 sequences, just under 20% of them present only once. Sequenced: naive CD8+ T cells from blood, with Jurkat cell RNA spiked in. Receptor source: a human donor in good health. Some libraries in this study had Jurkat cell RNA spiked in. The CDR3 runs from the conserved cysteine through the conserved F or W. Each record gives: clone size, J gene, V gene, D gene, CDR3 DNA, CDR3 protein. D genes are given only for firm matches. Clone size, where shown, is once, few, many, or a class for clones that have expanded.

>few|TRBJ1-4|TRBV20-1|.
TGCAGTGCTAGAGCCCCCCCGGGAACCCCACCAACTAATGAAAAACTGTTTTTT
CSARAPPGTPPTNEKLFF
>.|TRBJ2-2|TRBV5-5|.
TGTGCCAGCAGGGCCCCAGGGACCGGGGAGCTGTTTTTT
CASRAPGTGELFF
>many|TRBJ2-7|TRBV4-3|TRBD1
TGCGCCAGCAGCCAACTTCCGGGACAGGGGATTGGCGAGCAGTACTTC
CASSQLPGQGIGEQYF
>.|TRBJ2-2|TRBV7-9|.
TGTGCCAGCACTCGGATTGGGGAGCTGTTTTTT
CASTRIGELFF
>many|TRBJ2-4|TRBV19|.
TGTGCCAGTATTTGGAGGAACATTCAGTACTTC
CASIWRNIQYF
>many|TRBJ2-5|TRBV3-1|.
TGTGCCAGCAGCCAAGAACCTAGCCAAGAGACCCAGTACTTC
CASSQEPSQETQYF
>many|TRBJ2-5|TRBV9|TRBD2
TGTGCCAGCAGCGTAGGCTCTAGCGGGAACCAAGAGACCCAGTACTTC
CASSVGSSGNQETQYF
>many|TRBJ1-1|TRBV7-9|.
TGTGCCAGCAGCCAAGGACAGCAGAACACTGAAGCTTTCTTT
CASSQGQQNTEAFF
>once|TRBJ2-7|TRBV30|TRBD2
TGTGCCCGGTCGGGAGGCGCGGGAGGGCCCGAGCAGTACTTC
CARSGGAGGPEQYF
>few|TRBJ1-1|TRBV3-1|.
TGTGCCAGCAGCCAAGAGGCGGGGGGCTTCACTGAAGCTTTCTTT
CASSQEAGGFTEAFF